This T cell receptor (beta chain) came from a study of response to subunit inactivated influenza vaccine. Findings of the study overall: The study's authors posited that every seasonal influenza vaccination enlists few new T cells.

The V and J ends lost 6 bases and 3 bases respectively, with 11 bases between them. Germline V gene data show CDR1 as DFQATT and CDR2 as SNEGSKA (reference sequence). This CDR3 spans 13 amino acids. TCRdb analysed the RT-PCR reads with MiXCR anew, one entry per CDR3 protein. The table has hundreds of thousands of distinct CDR3 sequences, 15% to 20% seen once. This clonotype was seen more than once but under ten times. What it recognizes is unknown. Sequenced here: PBMCs from blood, sampled more than 4 days after vaccination. The sequence was obtained from a man between 45 and 60 years old who received an inactivated influenza vaccine. V is TRBV20-1 and J is TRBJ2-2, with D hard to call. Written as DNA, the CDR3 is TGCAGTGCCTGGGTCCAGGACACCGGGGAGCTGTTTTTT. Protein product: CSAWVQDTGELFF.